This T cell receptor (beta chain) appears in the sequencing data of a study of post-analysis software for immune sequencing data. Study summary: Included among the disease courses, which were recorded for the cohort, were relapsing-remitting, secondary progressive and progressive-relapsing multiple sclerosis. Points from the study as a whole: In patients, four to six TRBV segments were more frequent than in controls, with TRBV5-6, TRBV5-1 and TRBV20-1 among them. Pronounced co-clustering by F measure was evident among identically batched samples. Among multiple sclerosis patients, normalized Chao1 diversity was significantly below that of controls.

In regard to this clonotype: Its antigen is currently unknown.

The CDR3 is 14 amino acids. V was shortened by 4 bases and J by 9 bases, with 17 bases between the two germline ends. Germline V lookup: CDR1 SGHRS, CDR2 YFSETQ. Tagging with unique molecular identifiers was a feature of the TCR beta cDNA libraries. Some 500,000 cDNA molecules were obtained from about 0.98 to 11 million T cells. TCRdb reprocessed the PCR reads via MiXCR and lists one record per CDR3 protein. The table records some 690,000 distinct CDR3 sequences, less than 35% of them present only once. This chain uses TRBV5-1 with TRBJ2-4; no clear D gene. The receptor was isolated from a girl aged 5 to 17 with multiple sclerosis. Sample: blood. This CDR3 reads CASSPDPIPSIQYF. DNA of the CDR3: TGCGCCAGCAGCCCAGATCCCATACCAAGCATTCAGTACTTC. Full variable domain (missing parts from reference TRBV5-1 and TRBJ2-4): KAGVTQTPRYLIKTRGQQVTLSCSPISGHRSVSWYQQTPGQGLQFLFEYFSETQRNKGNFPGRFSGRQFSNSRSEMNVSTLELGDSALYLCASSPDPIPSIQYFGAGTRLSVL.